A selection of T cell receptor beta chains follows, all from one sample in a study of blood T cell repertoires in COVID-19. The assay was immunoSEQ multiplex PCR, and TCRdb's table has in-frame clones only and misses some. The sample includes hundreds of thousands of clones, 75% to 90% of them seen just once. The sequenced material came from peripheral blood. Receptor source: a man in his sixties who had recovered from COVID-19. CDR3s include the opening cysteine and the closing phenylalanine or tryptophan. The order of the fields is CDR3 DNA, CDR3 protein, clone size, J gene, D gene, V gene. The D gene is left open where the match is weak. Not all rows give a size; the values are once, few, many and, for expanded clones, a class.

DNA: TGTGCCAGCAGCTTACCCTACTATGTTTCACCCCTCCACTTT
CDR3: CASSLPYYVSPLHF
size: .
J: TRBJ1-6
D: .
V: TRBV11-2

DNA: TGTGCCAGCAGCTTAGCACGGGGATACGAGCAGTACTTC
CDR3: CASSLARGYEQYF
size: few
J: TRBJ2-7
D: .
V: TRBV7-9

DNA: TGTGCCAGCAGTTACCGACAGGGTAACGGCTACACCTTC
CDR3: CASSYRQGNGYTF
size: .
J: TRBJ1-2
D: TRBD1
V: TRBV27

DNA: TGCGCCAGCAGCCAGGTTAGGGGGAGCACAGATACGCAGTATTTT
CDR3: CASSQVRGSTDTQYF
size: few
J: TRBJ2-3
D: .
V: TRBV5-1

DNA: TGTGCCATCAGCGGCTGGACAGGCAATGGCTACACCTTC
CDR3: CAISGWTGNGYTF
size: few
J: TRBJ1-2
D: TRBD1
V: TRBV10-3

DNA: TGTGCCAGCAGTTTCTCAGGGCGCCAGTACTTC
CDR3: CASSFSGRQYF
size: .
J: TRBJ2-5
D: .
V: TRBV28

DNA: TGTGCCAGCAGCTTTGGACAGCCTTATAATTCACCCCTCCACTTT
CDR3: CASSFGQPYNSPLHF
size: .
J: TRBJ1-6
D: .
V: TRBV7-2

DNA: TGTGCCAGCAGTGAGGGATCCGGGACTAACACAGATACGCAGTATTTT
CDR3: CASSEGSGTNTDTQYF
size: .
J: TRBJ2-3
D: TRBD2
V: TRBV2

DNA: TGCGCCAGCAGCCAAGTCGAGACTAGCGGGAGGTTCGATGAGCAGTTCTTC
CDR3: CASSQVETSGRFDEQFF
size: .
J: TRBJ2-1
D: TRBD2
V: TRBV4-1

DNA: TGTGCCAGCACCCCATTCCAGGGATACAATGAGCAGTTCTTC
CDR3: CASTPFQGYNEQFF
size: .
J: TRBJ2-1
D: .
V: TRBV27

DNA: TGTGCCAGCAGCAAGGGGTGGGTTGGGGGGTTTTACGAGCAGTACTTC
CDR3: CASSKGWVGGFYEQYF
size: .
J: TRBJ2-7
D: .
V: TRBV7-9

DNA: TGTGCCAGCAGCAAGAAGTCATCTTGGCATGAGCAGTTCTTC
CDR3: CASSKKSSWHEQFF
size: .
J: TRBJ2-1
D: .
V: TRBV4-2

DNA: TGTGCCAGCAGTGAGGACAGGGATGCACCCCTCCACTTT
CDR3: CASSEDRDAPLHF
size: .
J: TRBJ1-6
D: TRBD1
V: TRBV6-1

DNA: TGTGCCTGGAGTAACTTACTAGCGGGAGAGGGGGAGACCCAGTACTTC
CDR3: CAWSNLLAGEGETQYF
size: .
J: TRBJ2-5
D: TRBD2
V: TRBV30

DNA: TGTGCCATCAGTGCCTGGGAGGCCGGGGAGCTGTTTTTT
CDR3: CAISAWEAGELFF
size: .
J: TRBJ2-2
D: .
V: TRBV10-3

DNA: TGTGCCAGCAGCTTGGGTGCGACAGGGGGCTATGGCTACACCTTC
CDR3: CASSLGATGGYGYTF
size: .
J: TRBJ1-2
D: TRBD1
V: TRBV5-5

DNA: TGTGCCATCAGCCCCCAGTCTACGGGTTCCGGTACGGAGTATTTT
CDR3: CAISPQSTGSGTEYF
size: .
J: TRBJ2-3
D: .
V: TRBV10-3

DNA: TGTGCCAGCAGCCGACGGGGTTACAATGAGCAGTTCTTC
CDR3: CASSRRGYNEQFF
size: once
J: TRBJ2-1
D: .
V: TRBV7-2

DNA: TGTGCCAGCAACTTCCTAAGCCAGGGATATGACTACACCTTC
CDR3: CASNFLSQGYDYTF
size: .
J: TRBJ1-2
D: .
V: TRBV2

DNA: TGTGCCAGCAGTCGAAAGCTAGCGGGTCCTTACAATGAGCAGTTCTTC
CDR3: CASSRKLAGPYNEQFF
size: .
J: TRBJ2-1
D: TRBD2
V: TRBV5-6

DNA: TGTGCCAGCAGTGAGATAGGGGTGGGGACTGAAGCTTTCTTT
CDR3: CASSEIGVGTEAFF
size: .
J: TRBJ1-1
D: .
V: TRBV2

DNA: TGTGCCAGCGGGAGTAGCTCAGTAGCGACCCAGTACTTC
CDR3: CASGSSSVATQYF
size: .
J: TRBJ2-5
D: .
V: TRBV27

DNA: TGTGCCATCAGAGGGGACAGGGGGACCGGGGAGCTGTTTTTT
CDR3: CAIRGDRGTGELFF
size: .
J: TRBJ2-2
D: TRBD1
V: TRBV10-3

DNA: TGTGCCAGCAGTTACTCGGGTGGCGGGAGGGCCCAGGAGCAGTTCTTC
CDR3: CASSYSGGGRAQEQFF
size: few
J: TRBJ2-1
D: TRBD2
V: TRBV6-6

DNA: TGTGCCAGCAGCCGGGGGACTAGTAGCAATGAGCAGTTCTTC
CDR3: CASSRGTSSNEQFF
size: .
J: TRBJ2-1
D: TRBD2
V: TRBV7-3

DNA: TGCAGCACAGGGGGCTATGGCTACACCTTC
CDR3: CSTGGYGYTF
size: .
J: TRBJ1-2
D: TRBD1
V: TRBV20-1

DNA: TGTGCCACCAGCCGGGACAGGGGATTGAACACTGAAGCTTTCTTT
CDR3: CATSRDRGLNTEAFF
size: .
J: TRBJ1-1
D: TRBD1
V: TRBV15

DNA: TGTGCCAGCAGTTTGACCGGACAGTTGAACACTGAAGCTTTCTTT
CDR3: CASSLTGQLNTEAFF
size: few
J: TRBJ1-1
D: .
V: TRBV28

DNA: TGTGCCAGCAGCTCTGGGACTAGCGGGGGGTTGGATGAGCAGTTCTTC
CDR3: CASSSGTSGGLDEQFF
size: .
J: TRBJ2-1
D: TRBD2
V: TRBV7-3

DNA: TGTGCCAGCAGTTCCACTACCCTTGGCTCTGGGGCCAACGTCCTGACTTTC
CDR3: CASSSTTLGSGANVLTF
size: .
J: TRBJ2-6
D: .
V: TRBV28

DNA: TGCAGCGCTAAGAGGGACAGGGGCCCCTACGAGCAGTACTTC
CDR3: CSAKRDRGPYEQYF
size: .
J: TRBJ2-7
D: TRBD1
V: TRBV29-1

DNA: TGTGCCAGTAGTATGAGAAGCCAGGGGGGACAAGAGACCCAGTACTTC
CDR3: CASSMRSQGGQETQYF
size: .
J: TRBJ2-5
D: .
V: TRBV19

DNA: TGCGCCAGCAGCCACAAACAGGGGGCTAGTAGGACTGAAGCTTTCTTT
CDR3: CASSHKQGASRTEAFF
size: .
J: TRBJ1-1
D: TRBD1
V: TRBV4-1

DNA: TGTGCCACCAGCCTGACAGGGGCTCAGTTCAATGAGCAGTTCTTC
CDR3: CATSLTGAQFNEQFF
size: .
J: TRBJ2-1
D: TRBD1
V: TRBV15

DNA: TGTGCCAGCAGCTTTTTCCAAGAGCAGTACTTC
CDR3: CASSFFQEQYF
size: .
J: TRBJ2-7
D: .
V: TRBV7-2

DNA: TGTGCCAGCGACAGGGGAGGGGGCACTGAAGCTTTCTTT
CDR3: CASDRGGGTEAFF
size: .
J: TRBJ1-1
D: TRBD1
V: TRBV6-5

DNA: TGTGCCAGCTCACCGACAGGGAATGCGGATCAGCCCCAGCATTTT
CDR3: CASSPTGNADQPQHF
size: .
J: TRBJ1-5
D: TRBD1
V: TRBV18

DNA: TGTGCCAGCAGCTTAGATAGGGGGCCGGGCACTGAAGCTTTCTTT
CDR3: CASSLDRGPGTEAFF
size: .
J: TRBJ1-1
D: TRBD1
V: TRBV7-2

DNA: TGTGCCAGCAGGCCCTCGGACACGGCAGGGGAAAAACTGTTTTTT
CDR3: CASRPSDTAGEKLFF
size: .
J: TRBJ1-4
D: .
V: TRBV2

DNA: TGTGCCAGCAGCTTTAGTACTAGAGTTGAGCACGAGCAGTACTTC
CDR3: CASSFSTRVEHEQYF
size: .
J: TRBJ2-7
D: .
V: TRBV7-8

DNA: TGTGCCAGCAGCCCCGGGGACAGAAAAGAGACCCAGTACTTC
CDR3: CASSPGDRKETQYF
size: .
J: TRBJ2-5
D: TRBD1
V: TRBV7-2

DNA: TGCGCCAGCAGCTTGGTGCAGGGGTTCAACACTGAAGCTTTCTTT
CDR3: CASSLVQGFNTEAFF
size: .
J: TRBJ1-1
D: .
V: TRBV5-1

DNA: TGTGCCAGCAGCCAACAGGTCTCGAACACTGAAGCTTTCTTT
CDR3: CASSQQVSNTEAFF
size: .
J: TRBJ1-1
D: .
V: TRBV14

DNA: TGTGCCAGTAACACCTATGACAGGGGAATATACGGCTACACCTTC
CDR3: CASNTYDRGIYGYTF
size: .
J: TRBJ1-2
D: TRBD1
V: TRBV19

DNA: TGTGCCAGCAGCTTAGCAGGGAGGCTAGGTTCACCCCTCCACTTT
CDR3: CASSLAGRLGSPLHF
size: .
J: TRBJ1-6
D: .
V: TRBV7-6

DNA: TGTGCCAGCAGTTACGGGACCCTAGCGAGGGTTGACGAGCAGTACTTC
CDR3: CASSYGTLARVDEQYF
size: .
J: TRBJ2-7
D: .
V: TRBV6-6